The 5 T cell receptor beta chains below all came from one sample that was sequenced in a study of cytomegalovirus exposure and HLA in healthy donors. It was with 60 Vbeta and 13 Jbeta primers that the PCR ran. Produced via immunoSEQ multiplex PCR; TCRdb's table is partial and in-frame only. The sample lists over 150,000 clones, approximately 84% occurring once. Material: PBMCs. The receptors originated from a man aged 18 to 29 in good health and CMV-seronegative.

The gene calls are TRBV27 and TRBJ1-4, with no clear D. The CDR3 is 15 amino acids. Trimming pared 3 bases from V and 4 bases from J, leaving 12 bases between. The germline V gene encodes CDR1 MNHEY and CDR2 SMNVEV (reference sequence). The CDR3 nucleotides read TGTGCCAGCAGTTTGCGGGCAGCCGTTAATGAAAAACTGTTTTTT. Residues: CASSLRAAVNEKLFF.

The chain joins TRBV5-4 to TRBJ2-6; the match to TRBD1 covers 8 bases. Germline CDR1 reads SGHNT; CDR2 reads YYREEE (reference sequence). The CDR3 covers 15 residues. The V and J ends lost 3 bases and 5 bases, in that order; junction bases with no gene match: 4. CDR3 region: CASSYGQGWANVLTF. DNA for the CDR3: TGTGCCAGCAGCTACGGACAGGGCTGGGCCAACGTCCTGACTTTC. The variable domain in full, completed from reference TRBV5-4 and TRBJ2-6, reads ETGVTQSPTHLIKTRGQQVTLRCSSQSGHNTVSWYQQALGQGPQFIFQYYREEENGRGNFPPRFSGLQFPNYSSELNVNALELDDSALYLCASSYGQGWANVLTFGAGSRLTVL.

V usage is TRBV7-9 and J usage is TRBJ1-5, with no clear D. The CDR3 length is 15 residues. The V end lost 4 bases, the J end lost 10 bases, and 20 bases lay between the germline ends. Germline loops: CDR1 SEHNR, CDR2 FQNEAQ (reference sequence). The CDR3 spells CASSSAGETNPPQHF. The CDR3 DNA is TGTGCCAGCAGCTCCGCGGGAGAGACAAACCCACCCCAGCATTTT.

V usage is TRBV9 and J usage is TRBJ2-2, with 9 bases aligning to TRBD2. There are 17 residues in the CDR3. CDR1 and CDR2 (germline): SGDLS, YYNGEE. With V trimmed by 4 bases and J by 7 bases, 14 bases remained unmatched. The CDR3 DNA reads TGTGCCAGCAGCTTAATGGGGCGGGAGGGCCTCGGCGGGGAGCTGTTTTTT. This codes for CASSLMGREGLGGELFF.

This rearrangement joins TRBV7-6 to TRBJ1-2; no clear D. The V end lost 5 bases, the J end lost 8 bases, and 18 bases lay between the germline ends. This CDR3 comprises 14 residues. Per germline, CDR1 SGHVS and CDR2 FNYEAQ. CDR3 in amino acids: CASSRPGGHDGYTF. The CDR3, as DNA: TGTGCCAGCAGCCGCCCAGGAGGCCACGACGGCTACACCTTC.